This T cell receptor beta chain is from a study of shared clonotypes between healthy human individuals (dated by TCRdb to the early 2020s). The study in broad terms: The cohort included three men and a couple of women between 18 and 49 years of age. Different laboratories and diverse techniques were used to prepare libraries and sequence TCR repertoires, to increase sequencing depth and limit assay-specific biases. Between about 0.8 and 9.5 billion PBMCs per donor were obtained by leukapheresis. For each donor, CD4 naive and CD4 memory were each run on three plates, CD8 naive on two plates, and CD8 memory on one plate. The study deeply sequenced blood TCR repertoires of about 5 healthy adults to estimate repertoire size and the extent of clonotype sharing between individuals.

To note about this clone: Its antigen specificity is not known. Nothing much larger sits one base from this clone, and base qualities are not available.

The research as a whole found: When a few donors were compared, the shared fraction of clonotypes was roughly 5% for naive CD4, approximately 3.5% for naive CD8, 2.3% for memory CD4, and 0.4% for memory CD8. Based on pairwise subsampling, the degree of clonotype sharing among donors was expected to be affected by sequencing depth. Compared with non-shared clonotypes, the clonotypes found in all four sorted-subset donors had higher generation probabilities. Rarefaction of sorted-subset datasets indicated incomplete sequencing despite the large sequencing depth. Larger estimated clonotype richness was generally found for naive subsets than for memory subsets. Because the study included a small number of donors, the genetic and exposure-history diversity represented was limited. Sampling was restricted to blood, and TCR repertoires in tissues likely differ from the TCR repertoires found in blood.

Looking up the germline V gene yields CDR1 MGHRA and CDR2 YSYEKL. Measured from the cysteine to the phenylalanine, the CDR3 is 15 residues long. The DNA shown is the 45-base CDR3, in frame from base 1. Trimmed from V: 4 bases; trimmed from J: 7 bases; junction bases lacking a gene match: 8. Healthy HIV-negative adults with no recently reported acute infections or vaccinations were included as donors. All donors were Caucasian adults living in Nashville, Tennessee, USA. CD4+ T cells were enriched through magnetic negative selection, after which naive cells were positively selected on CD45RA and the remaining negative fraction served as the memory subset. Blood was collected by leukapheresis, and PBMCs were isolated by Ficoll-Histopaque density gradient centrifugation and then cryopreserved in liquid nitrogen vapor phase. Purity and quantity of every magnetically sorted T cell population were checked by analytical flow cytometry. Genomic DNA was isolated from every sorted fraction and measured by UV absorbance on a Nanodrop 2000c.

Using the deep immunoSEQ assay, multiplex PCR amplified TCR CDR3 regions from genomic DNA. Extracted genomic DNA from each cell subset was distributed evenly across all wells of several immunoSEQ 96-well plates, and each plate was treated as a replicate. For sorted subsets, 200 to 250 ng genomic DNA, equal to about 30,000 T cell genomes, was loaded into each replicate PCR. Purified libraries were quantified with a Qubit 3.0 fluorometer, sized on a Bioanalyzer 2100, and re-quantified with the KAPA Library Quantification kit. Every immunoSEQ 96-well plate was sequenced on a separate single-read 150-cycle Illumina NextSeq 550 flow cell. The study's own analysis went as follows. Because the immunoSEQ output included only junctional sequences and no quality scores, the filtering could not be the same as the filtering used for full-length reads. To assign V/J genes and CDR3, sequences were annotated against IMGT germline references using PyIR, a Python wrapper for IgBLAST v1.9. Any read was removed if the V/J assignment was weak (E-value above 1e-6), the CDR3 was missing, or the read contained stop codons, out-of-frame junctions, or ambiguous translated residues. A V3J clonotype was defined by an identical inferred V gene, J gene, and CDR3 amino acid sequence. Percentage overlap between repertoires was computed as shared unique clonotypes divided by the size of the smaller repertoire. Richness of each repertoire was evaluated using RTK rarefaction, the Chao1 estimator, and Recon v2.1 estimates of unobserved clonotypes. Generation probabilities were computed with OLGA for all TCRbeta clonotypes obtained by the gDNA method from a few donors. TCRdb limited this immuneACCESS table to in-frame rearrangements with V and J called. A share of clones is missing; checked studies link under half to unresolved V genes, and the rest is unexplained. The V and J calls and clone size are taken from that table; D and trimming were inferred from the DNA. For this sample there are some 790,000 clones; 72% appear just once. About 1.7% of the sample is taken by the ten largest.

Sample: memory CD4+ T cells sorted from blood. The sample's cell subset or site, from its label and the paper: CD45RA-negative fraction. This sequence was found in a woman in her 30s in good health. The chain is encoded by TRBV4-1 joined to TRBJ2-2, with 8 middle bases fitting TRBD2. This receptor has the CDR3 CASSLQRELGGELFF. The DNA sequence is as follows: TGCGCCAGCAGCCTTCAGCGGGAGTTAGGCGGGGAGCTGTTTTTT.